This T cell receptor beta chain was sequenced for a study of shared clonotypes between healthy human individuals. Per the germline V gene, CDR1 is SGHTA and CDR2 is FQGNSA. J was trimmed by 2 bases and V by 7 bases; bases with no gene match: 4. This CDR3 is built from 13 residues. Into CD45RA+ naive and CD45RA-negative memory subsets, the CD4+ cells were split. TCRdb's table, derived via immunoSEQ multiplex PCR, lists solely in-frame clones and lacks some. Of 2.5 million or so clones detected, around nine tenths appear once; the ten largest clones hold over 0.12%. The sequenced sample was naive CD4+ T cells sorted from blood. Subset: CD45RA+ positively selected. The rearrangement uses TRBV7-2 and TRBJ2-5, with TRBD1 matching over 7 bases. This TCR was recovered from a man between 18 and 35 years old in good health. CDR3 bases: TGTGCCAGCACCACAGGGGTTCAAGAGACCCAGTACTTC. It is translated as CASTTGVQETQYF. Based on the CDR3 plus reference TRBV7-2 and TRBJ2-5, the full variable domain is GAGVSQSPSNKVTEKGKDVELRCDPISGHTALYWYRQSLGQGLEFLIYFQGNSAPDKSGLPSDRFSAERTGGSVSTLTIQRTQQEDSAVYLCASTTGVQETQYFGPGTRLLVL.